The sequence of this T cell receptor beta chain was determined in a study of T-cell reconstitution after alpha-beta-depleted transplantation in children. Study-wide results and caveats: T-cell numbers and diversity, one year after transplant, stemmed largely from T cells that were newly produced. Several patients had high TCRbeta diversity at day 60; it came from surviving recipient T cells and thymic progenitors. About two months after transplant, alpha-beta T cells reportedly came from several hundred expanded graft clones.

This clonotype was counted ten times or more. Its antigen is unknown. The ends were cut back, 0 bases at V and 2 bases at J, with 10 bases in the middle. The CDR3 runs to 15 residues. The germline V gene has CDR1 SGHRS and CDR2 YFSETQ. During its preparation, the TCRbeta library received unique molecular identifiers. TCRdb redid the calling of the PCR reads with MiXCR, one entry per CDR3 protein. In the table there are approximately 290,000 distinct CDR3 sequences, around a tenth of which are singletons. Sequences were derived from peripheral blood, sampled 180 days after TCRalphabeta/CD19-depleted stem cell transplant. The V call is TRBV5-1, the J call TRBJ2-3; the D gene could be TRBD1 or TRBD2 (5 bases each). The origin of this receptor is a male patient aged 2 to 9 who had a stem cell transplant for chronic granulomatous disease, so the T cells may come from the graft donor. The CDR3 here is CASSLGGDLTDTQYF. The CDR3 DNA reads TGCGCCAGCAGCTTGGGAGGGGACCTCACAGATACGCAGTATTTT.